The clone carrying this T cell receptor beta chain was seen at least ten times. Its antigen is undetermined. Mismatch with germline at one junction end may stem from a read error. This entry belongs to a study of T-cell reconstitution after alpha-beta-depleted transplantation in children. During its preparation, the TCRbeta library received unique molecular identifiers. In TCRdb, the PCR reads were re-called with MiXCR into one record per CDR3 protein. The sample holds 530,000 or so distinct CDR3 sequences, 25% to 30% seen once. Overall study findings and caveats: At day 60, the high TCRbeta diversity found in some patients originated from recipient T cells and thymic progenitors that had survived. It was reported that alpha-beta T cells came from several hundred expanded graft clones (about two months after transplant). At one year after transplant, newly produced T cells mostly accounted for T-cell counts and diversity.

The CDR3 contains 14 residues. The germline CDR1 and CDR2 sequences are LGHDT and YNNKEL (reference sequence). This sequence originates from a boy younger than two with Wiskott-Aldrich syndrome, due to receive a stem cell transplant. The material was PBMCs, obtained before TCRalphabeta/CD19-depleted stem cell transplant. This chain uses TRBV3-1 with TRBJ2-3; 12 bases align to TRBD2. The CDR3 spells CASSPGLAGDTQYF. The DNA for the CDR3 is TGTGCCAGTAGCCCGGGACTAGCGGGAGATACGCAGTATTTT.